The 24 T cell receptor beta chains reported below all come from one sample, sequenced in a study of regulatory T cells in long-lasting Graves disease. Regarding time point: newly diagnosed GD, antithyroid drugs for less than 3 months. TCR sequences were obtained from RNA taken from PBMCs. TCR beta libraries were built with iRepertoire HTBI primers and Arm-PCR of CDR3 regions. Using its own MiXCR run on the multiplex PCR reads, TCRdb lists one record per CDR3 protein. This table holds about 350,000 distinct CDR3 sequences, approximately 15% found once. This same sample was also part of a study on T cells in Graves' hyperthyroidism and ophthalmopathy.

The material sequenced was peripheral blood mononuclear cells (PBMCs), taken at new diagnosis, from a patient treated with antithyroid drugs. All receptors derive from a man aged 40-50 years with Graves disease.

This clonotype was recorded at least ten times. V usage is TRBV25-1 and J usage is TRBJ2-7; 8 bases map to TRBD1. V was clipped by 4 bases and J by 1 base; unmatched bases: 6. Germline CDR1 reads MGHDK; CDR2 reads SYGVNS. The CDR3 has 15 amino acids. CDR3: CASSAQGALSYEQYF. The CDR3 bases are TGTGCCAGCAGTGCCCAGGGGGCTCTTTCCTACGAGCAGTACTTC.

About this clonotype itself: One base away lies a much larger clone, so this may be a sequencing read error. The rearrangement joins TRBV7-9 to TRBJ2-1, with D perhaps TRBD2 (7 bases). Germline values: CDR1 SEHNR, CDR2 FQNEAQ (reference sequence). The CDR3 contains 15 residues. The CDR3 region is CASSLVGGPQETRYF. CDR3 sequence (DNA): TGTGCCAGCAGCTTAGTGGGGGGGCCTCAAGAGACCCGGTACTTC.

This clonotype was found many times. DNA of the CDR3: TGTGCCAGCATGTCCAGGTCGGGGGGGCGAGATCAGCCCCAGCATTTT. Translating it yields CASMSRSGGRDQPQHF. V is TRBV27 and J is TRBJ1-5; D possibly corresponds to TRBD1 (6 bases). Trimming removed 7 bases from V and 5 bases from J, with 21 bases in between. The germline gives CDR1 MNHEY, CDR2 SMNVEV (reference sequence). The CDR3 has 16 residues.

This clonotype was seen ten or more times. V usage is TRBV12-3 or TRBV12-4 and J usage is TRBJ2-3, with 12 bases matching TRBD2. Losses at the gene ends were 4 bases for V and 9 bases for J; bases not matched to a gene: 8. This CDR3 region has 15 residues. The CDR3 protein is CASSSLAGGAQTQYF. In nucleotides, the CDR3 is TGTGCCAGCAGTTCACTAGCGGGGGGCGCCCAGACGCAGTATTTT.

This clonotype occurred many times. CDR3 DNA sequence: TGTGCCAGCAGAAGTGGGACGGCAACCTACGAGCAGTACTTC. Translating it yields CASRSGTATYEQYF. This sequence joins TRBV28 and TRBJ2-7; D is tentatively TRBD1 or TRBD2 (5 bases each). Germline CDR1 and CDR2: MDHEN and SYDVKM. The CDR3 contains 14 residues. V lost 6 bases and J 2 bases, leaving 14 bases between the germline ends.

Many counts were recorded for this clonotype. The chain carries TRBV20-1 and TRBJ2-6; D gene ambiguous. This CDR3 has 15 residues. V lost 6 bases and J lost 0, with 12 bases in between. CDR1 DFQATT and CDR2 SNEGSKA come from the germline V gene (reference sequence). The CDR3 sequence: CSAGRLSSGANVLTF. The DNA for the CDR3 is TGCAGTGCGGGCAGGCTCAGCTCTGGGGCCAACGTCCTGACTTTC.

This clonotype occurred once. Possible read error: a much larger clone is one base away. The chain links TRBV25-1 to TRBJ2-1; D gene uncertain. The germline V gene encodes CDR1 MGHDK and CDR2 SYGVNS. The CDR3 runs to 10 residues. The V gene lost 3 bases and the J gene lost 8 bases, with 2 bases spanning the gap. The CDR3 bases are TGTGCCAGCAGTGAGTATGAGCAGTTCTTC. Amino acids: CASSEYEQFF.

This clonotype was counted many times. The chain carries TRBV6-1 and TRBJ2-7, with D uncertain. CDR3 size: 12 residues. Between the trimmed V and J ends, which lost 7 bases and 5 bases, there was a span of 12 bases. CDR1 is MNHNS and CDR2 is SASEGT in the germline V gene. This CDR3 is CASTIHRDEQYF. CDR3 in DNA: TGTGCCAGCACCATCCATCGGGACGAGCAGTACTTC.

This clonotype has ten or more counts. The rearrangement links TRBV12-3 or TRBV12-4 to TRBJ1-6, with 7 bases that match TRBD1. Losses at the gene ends were 7 bases for V and 12 bases for J; bases not matched to a gene: 12. The CDR3 has 14 residues. CDR3 sequence reads: CASTDPRQGLPLHF. The CDR3 DNA sequence: TGTGCCAGCACCGACCCTAGACAGGGTTTACCCCTCCACTTT.

Comment on this clonotype: A much larger clone differs from this one at a single base, so this may be a read error. The CDR3 DNA reads TGTGCCAGCAGCAACCGGGGGTACCAAGAGGCCCAGTACTTC. It translates to CASSNRGYQEAQYF. The gene calls are TRBV7-2 and TRBJ2-5, with D possibly TRBD2 on 6 matching bases. CDR3 size: 14 residues. The germline V gene has CDR1 SGHTA and CDR2 FQGNSA.

The chain carries TRBV5-1 and TRBJ2-5; TRBD2 agrees at 12 bases. The CDR3 has 16 residues. Germline assignment: CDR1 SGHRS and CDR2 YFSETQ. V was clipped by 4 bases and J by 3 bases; unmatched bases: 7. Here the CDR3 DNA reads TGCGCCAGCAGCACAAGACTAGCGGGGGAGGAAGAGACCCAGTACTTC. Its translation is CASSTRLAGEEETQYF. Filled out from reference TRBV5-1 and TRBJ2-5, the complete variable domain reads KAGVTQTPRYLIKTRGQQVTLSCSPISGHRSVSWYQQTPGQGLQFLFEYFSETQRNKGNFPGRFSGRQFSNSRSEMNVSTLELGDSALYLCASSTRLAGEEETQYFGPGTRLLVL.

The sample holds many counts of this clonotype. The CDR3 region is CASSQALGGSSGNTIYF. DNA of the CDR3: TGTGCCAGCAGCCAAGCCCTCGGTGGGAGCTCTGGAAACACCATATATTTT. The chain joins TRBV14 to TRBJ1-3; D gene uncertain. Germline V CDR1 and CDR2: SGHDN, FVKESK. Trimming took off 1 base at V and 0 bases at J, with 13 bases between the two ends. This CDR3 has 17 residues.

Concerning this clonotype: With a far larger clone one base away, a read error is the likely cause. This chain joins TRBV28 and TRBJ1-5; D is uncertain. Germline V CDR1 and CDR2: MDHEN, SYDVKM. CDR3 size: 15 residues. CDR3 sequence: CATSDGLYSNQPQHF. In DNA form, the CDR3 reads TGTGCCACCAGTGATGGACTCTATAGCAATCAGCCCCAGCATTTT.

In this sample, this clonotype turned up many times. This rearrangement joins TRBV6-5 to TRBJ1-5; no clear D. The CDR3 spans 15 residues. From germline, CDR1 is MNHEY and CDR2 SVGAGI. V was pared by 4 bases and J by 3 bases, with 13 bases between. The chain's CDR3 is CASSFLGLLNQPQHF. In DNA form, the CDR3 reads TGTGCCAGCAGTTTCTTGGGCCTGCTCAATCAGCCCCAGCATTTT.

The chain is built from TRBV12-3 or TRBV12-4 and TRBJ2-1, with a tentative D call TRBD2 (5 bases). The CDR3 is made up of 12 amino acids. Trimming took off 4 bases at V and 10 bases at J, with 11 bases between the two ends. CDR3 DNA: TGTGCCAGCAGTTACTCGGGGTGGGAGCAGTTCTTC. Its translation is CASSYSGWEQFF.

This clonotype occurred a few times. The V call is TRBV6-2 or TRBV6-3, the J call TRBJ1-6; weak D call: TRBD1 (5 bases). V lost 1 base, J lost 8 bases, and 12 bases lay in between. Germline V gene lookup returns CDR1 MNHEY and CDR2 SVGEGT. CDR3 length: 15 residues. CDR3: CASSYLNSGDSPLHF. CDR3 DNA: TGTGCCAGCAGTTACTTAAATTCGGGGGATTCACCCCTCCACTTT.

The CDR3 here is CASSPAATDTQYF. CDR3 bases: TGTGCCAGCAGCCCGGCGGCAACAGATACGCAGTATTTT. The V gene is TRBV7-3, the J gene TRBJ2-3, with unresolved D. Germline CDR1 reads SGHTA; CDR2 reads FQGTGA. This CDR3 has 13 residues. The V end lost 5 bases, the J end lost 3 bases, and 9 bases lay between the germline ends.

This clonotype was found many times. This chain connects TRBV3-2 to TRBJ2-2; the table's D call, TRBD1, has no DNA check behind it. TRBV3-2 is a documented pseudogene. The length of the CDR3 is 17 residues. The CDR3 sequence is CASSQDSPGQCTGELFF. The CDR3 DNA sequence: TGTGCCAGCAGCCAAGATTCTCCGGGACAGTGCACCGGGGAGCTGTTTTTT.

This clonotype was detected many times. This chain uses TRBV3-1 with TRBJ2-7; D call uncertain. The CDR3 runs 12 residues. Trimming took 5 bases from V and 3 from J, leaving 8 bases between them. The germline V gene has CDR1 LGHDT and CDR2 YNNKEL (reference sequence). The CDR3 protein is CASSTQDYEQYF. As DNA, the CDR3 is TGTGCCAGCAGCACCCAGGACTACGAGCAGTACTTC.

There are many counts of this clonotype. V is TRBV2 and J is TRBJ2-3; D remains unclear. The CDR3 sequence is 12 residues long. The germline CDR1 and CDR2 sequences are SNHLY and FYNNEI. Between the trimmed V and J ends, which lost 2 bases and 2 bases, there was a span of 2 bases. The CDR3 nucleotides read TGTGCCAGCAGTGAACTCACAGATACGCAGTATTTT. Protein sequence: CASSELTDTQYF. Complete variable domain (other parts from reference TRBV2 and TRBJ2-3): EPEVTQTPSHQVTQMGQEVILRCVPISNHLYFYWYRQILGQKVEFLVSFYNNEISEKSEIFDDQFSVERPDGSNFTLKIRSTKLEDSAMYFCASSELTDTQYFGPGTRLTVL.

This clonotype has at least ten counts. The V gene is TRBV14, the J gene TRBJ2-1, with TRBD2 matching 9 bases. In germline, CDR1 is SGHDN, CDR2 FVKESK. CDR3 length equals 15 residues. Trimming cost V 0 bases and J 8 bases; bases outside gene matches: 5. The CDR3 bases are TGTGCCAGCAGCCAAGACGAGCGGGGGGTAGATGAGCAGTTCTTC. Translating gives CASSQDERGVDEQFF.

Ten or more counts support this clonotype. V and J are TRBV6-1 and TRBJ1-5; 8 bases match TRBD1. In germline, CDR1 is MNHNS, CDR2 SASEGT. Germline trimming cut 3 bases from V and 3 bases from J; bases unmatched to any gene: 4. The CDR3 covers 15 residues. The CDR3 DNA follows: TGTGCCAGCAGTGAGACAGGGGCTTACAATCAGCCCCAGCATTTT. Encoded protein: CASSETGAYNQPQHF.

This clonotype was found many times. This chain uses TRBV5-5 with TRBJ2-5, with no clear D. V lost 2 bases and J 0 bases, leaving 11 bases between the germline ends. Germline-derived CDR1 and CDR2 are SGHKS and YYEKEE (reference sequence). The CDR3 runs to 15 residues. The CDR3 sequence is CASSLEYMYQETQYF. The CDR3 DNA sequence: TGTGCCAGCAGCTTAGAGTACATGTACCAAGAGACCCAGTACTTC.

In this sample, this clonotype turned up many times. The genes are TRBV6-1 and TRBJ2-5; 8 positions match TRBD1. CDR1 is MNHNS and CDR2 is SASEGT in the germline V gene. With V trimmed by 5 bases and J by 4 bases, 6 bases remained unmatched. The CDR3 contains 14 residues. For the CDR3, the DNA is TGTGCCAGCAGTCCGGGACAGGCGCGAGAGACCCAGTACTTC. It codes for CASSPGQARETQYF.